This TCR beta chain was sequenced for a study of patients and donors after allogeneic stem cell transplantation. The V end lost 4 bases, the J end lost 4 bases, and 8 bases lay between the germline ends. Per germline, CDR1 SQVTM and CDR2 ANQGSEA. CDR3 length: 12 amino acids. This clonotype was detected only a few times. Each CDR3 protein gets one entry after TCRdb re-called the RT-PCR reads with MiXCR. The profile shows roughly 180,000 distinct CDR3 sequences, around two fifths of them singletons. The rearrangement links TRBV29-1 to TRBJ1-5; the D gene is possibly TRBD1 (5 bases). The clonotype comes from a human donor who was either an allogeneic HSCT recipient or a stem cell or donor lymphocyte infusion donor (not recorded which). It is not recorded whose cells these are; they may come from a transplant donor. Material for sequencing was blood, either unsorted or a sorted T cell fraction (not recorded which). The CDR3 protein is CSVADINQPQHF. CDR3 DNA: TGCAGCGTTGCGGACATAAATCAGCCCCAGCATTTT.